This TCR beta chain is drawn from a study of shared clonotypes between healthy human individuals. At the level of the study: CD4 naive cells filled three plates per donor, CD4 memory three, CD8 naive two and CD8 memory one. Regarding the study as a whole: Sharing across four donors was highest in naive CD4 (around 5%) and lowest in memory CD8 (0.4%).

The run depth of the assay was deep. Authors' methods: Filtering differed, since immunoSEQ gave only junction sequences and no quality scores. Method: immunoSEQ multiplex PCR; TCRdb's copy keeps in-frame clones and lacks some. V and J calls plus clone size are reproduced from that table; the DNA served to infer D and trimming. The sample contains 2 million to 2.5 million clones, about nine tenths of which appear only once. The CDR3 is 15 amino acids. Germline CDR1 is MNHNS and CDR2 is SASEGT. The V and J ends lost 1 base and 4 bases respectively, with 13 bases between them. A note on this clone: No antigen is known for it. The sample carries other DNA sequences with the same CDR3.

The sequencing input was naive CD4+ T cells from PBMCs. The sample's subset: CD45RA+ positively selected. This clonotype was sampled from a man between 18 and 35 years old in good health. Some clones in this sample may be carry-over from other donors' samples. V is TRBV6-1 and J is TRBJ1-2, with TRBD1 as a possible D gene (6 bases). The CDR3: CASSEEGGAGYGYTF. CDR3 DNA sequence: TGTGCCAGCAGTGAAGAAGGGGGGGCCGGCTATGGCTACACCTTC.